The 29 T cell receptor beta chains below were found in one sample sequenced in a study of shared clonotypes between healthy human individuals. Profiling relied on immunoSEQ multiplex PCR, and the TCRdb table lists in-frame clones only, not all of them. Altogether under 600,000 clones are present, approximately 97% being singletons, with the ten largest covering 0.057%. The sample taken for sequencing was naive CD4+ T cells sorted from blood. Indicated subset: CD45RA+ positively selected. These receptors came from a woman in her 30s in good health.

The chain combines TRBV5-4 with TRBJ1-1; D call uncertain. CDR3 length: 13 residues. V lost 2 bases, J lost 10 bases, and 15 bases lay in between. Germline V gives CDR1 SGHNT, CDR2 YYREEE (reference sequence). CDR3 DNA sequence: TGTGCCAGCAGCTTTTCGGGCATTAGATCAGCTTTCTTT. Protein: CASSFSGIRSAFF.

This chain joins TRBV5-1 and TRBJ1-1, with 7 nucleotides matching TRBD1. Looked up from germline, CDR1 is SGHRS and CDR2 is YFSETQ. Trimming took 0 bases from V and 5 from J; bases not matched to a gene: 4. The CDR3 contains 14 residues. The CDR3 DNA sequence: TGCGCCAGCAGCTTGGCTACAGGGGTGACTGAAGCTTTCTTT. Protein: CASSLATGVTEAFF.

This chain links TRBV5-4 with TRBJ2-5; TRBD1 aligns across 8 bases. The length of the CDR3 is 14 residues. Trimming cost V 4 bases and J 5 bases; bases outside gene matches: 7. The germline V gene encodes CDR1 SGHNT and CDR2 YYREEE (reference sequence). DNA of the CDR3: TGTGCCAGCAGCCCATCGGACAGGGTGGAGACCCAGTACTTC. Encoded protein: CASSPSDRVETQYF.

This clone was observed a single time. The chain uses TRBV20-1 and TRBJ1-2; D call uncertain. The CDR3 consists of 11 residues. CDR1 is DFQATT, CDR2 SNEGSKA, per germline (reference sequence). The CDR3 loop is CRVNGNLGYTF. Written as DNA, the CDR3 is TGCAGGGTTAACGGGAATTTGGGCTACACCTTC.

The gene calls are TRBV10-2 and TRBJ2-2, with 13 bases fitting TRBD2. Germline V gene data show CDR1 as WSHSY and CDR2 as SAAADI. J lost 7 bases, V lost 7 bases, and 9 bases had no gene match. The CDR3 has 16 residues. The CDR3 region is CASNPLAGGPSGELFF. CDR3 sequence (DNA): TGCGCCAGCAACCCACTAGCGGGAGGGCCGAGCGGGGAGCTGTTTTTT.

The rearrangement uses TRBV6-4 and TRBJ1-1, with TRBD1 as a possible D gene (5 bases). Trimming shortened V by 6 bases and J by 8 bases, and 16 bases separated the two germline ends. The germline V gene encodes CDR1 MRHNA and CDR2 SNTAGT. This CDR3 is built from 13 residues. This CDR3 is CASSVEGTSEAFF. As DNA, the CDR3 is TGTGCCAGCAGCGTTGAAGGGACGTCAGAAGCTTTCTTT.

This chain joins TRBV30 and TRBJ1-4; D is unclear. V was trimmed by 2 bases and J by 7 bases, leaving 14 bases between them. The length of the CDR3 is 14 residues. CDR1 GTSNPN and CDR2 SVGIG come from the germline V gene (reference sequence). The CDR3 reads CAWSSRRAGEKLFF. The CDR3 DNA reads TGTGCCTGGAGTAGCCGGCGGGCAGGTGAAAAACTGTTTTTT.

The chain uses TRBV10-3 and TRBJ1-5; D is uncertain. The CDR3 runs to 13 residues. V dropped 3 bases and J dropped 3 bases, with 6 bases sitting between them. CDR1 is ENHRY, CDR2 SYGVKD, per germline. DNA for the CDR3: TGTGCCATCAGTGACACTAACAATCAGCCCCAGCATTTT. Amino acid sequence: CAISDTNNQPQHF.

The chain employs TRBV19 and TRBJ2-3; D is unresolved. Germline V gene lookup returns CDR1 LNHDA and CDR2 SQIVND (reference sequence). The V end lost 7 bases, the J end lost 9 bases, and 17 bases lay between the germline ends. The CDR3 is made up of 13 amino acids. CDR3 nucleotide sequence: TGTGCCAGTAACAATCCCCCGACCCCAACGCAGTATTTT. This encodes CASNNPPTPTQYF.

The V and J genes are TRBV6-5 and TRBJ2-5; D is possibly TRBD2 (7 bases). The end of the DNA is better explained by TRBJ2-7, so the J call may be wrong. This CDR3 is 15 amino acids long. Germline CDR1 and CDR2: MNHEY and SVGAGI. CDR3 in DNA: TGTGCCAGCAGTACGCCTCGCGGGGGCACCTACGAGCAGTACTTC. It specifies CASSTPRGGTYEQYF.

This sequence joins TRBV6-1 and TRBJ2-7, with TRBD1 identical over 7 bases. Germline trimming cut 1 base from V and 1 base from J; bases unmatched to any gene: 4. CDR1 and CDR2 from the germline V gene are MNHNS and SASEGT. This CDR3 spans 15 amino acids. The CDR3 region is CASSEGYRGSYEQYF. Written as DNA, the CDR3 is TGTGCCAGCAGTGAAGGTTACAGGGGATCCTACGAGCAGTACTTC.

This clone occurred a few times. The chain has TRBV28 and TRBJ1-4; no definite D call. The CDR3 is 14 residues long. The germline CDR1 and CDR2 sequences are MDHEN and SYDVKM. The V end was cut by 5 bases, the J end by 8 bases, with 15 bases between. As DNA, the CDR3 is TGTGCCAGCAGTCAGCGGAGGGTGGGGGAAAAACTGTTTTTT. The encoded protein is CASSQRRVGEKLFF.

This chain links TRBV27 with TRBJ2-7; perhaps D is TRBD1 or TRBD2 (5 bases each). Looked up from germline, CDR1 is MNHEY and CDR2 is SMNVEV (reference sequence). Trimming shortened V by 0 bases and J by 2 bases, and 11 bases separated the two germline ends. The CDR3 has 15 residues. CDR3 protein: CASSLSGEGAYEQYF. DNA for the CDR3: TGTGCCAGCAGTTTATCGGGGGAAGGAGCCTACGAGCAGTACTTC.

This sequence joins TRBV5-1 and TRBJ2-1, with 13 bases lining up with TRBD2. The CDR3 extends over 17 amino acids. Germline CDR1 SGHRS, CDR2 YFSETQ. Trimming cost V 0 bases and J 0 bases; bases outside gene matches: 0. CDR3 bases: TGCGCCAGCAGCTTGGGACTAGCGGGGGGCTCCTACAATGAGCAGTTCTTC. It yields the protein CASSLGLAGGSYNEQFF.

As DNA, the CDR3 is TGTGCCAGCAGCTTCTCCGGGAGGGCGGAGGACGAGCAGTACTTC. It encodes CASSFSGRAEDEQYF. The chain carries TRBV11-2 and TRBJ2-7; 8 bases match TRBD2. The V gene end was trimmed by 3 bases and the J gene end by 5 bases; junction bases not matched to a gene: 9. The germline V gene has CDR1 SGHAT and CDR2 FQNNGV. CDR3 size: 15 residues. The full variable domain, with the rest looked up from reference TRBV11-2 and TRBJ2-7, is EAGVAQSPRYKIIEKRQSVAFWCNPISGHATLYWYQQILGQGPKLLIQFQNNGVVDDSQLPKDRFSAERLKGVDSTLKIQPAKLEDSAVYLCASSFSGRAEDEQYFGPGTRLTVT.

The count of this clone is one. The CDR3 region is CASSTRAGTSGSHEQYF. As DNA, the CDR3 is TGTGCCAGTAGTACTCGAGCCGGGACTAGCGGGAGCCACGAGCAGTACTTC. This chain connects TRBV19 to TRBJ2-7, with 14 bases aligning to TRBD2. This CDR3 spans 17 amino acids. V gave up 4 bases and J gave up 5 bases; unmatched junction bases: 10. Germline lookup yields CDR1 LNHDA and CDR2 SQIVND (reference sequence).

This clone is a singleton in its sample. This sequence joins TRBV29-1 and TRBJ1-4, with 7 bases identical to TRBD1. The CDR3 spans 16 residues. With 4 bases clipped from V and 3 bases from J, the junction kept 11 bases outside the gene matches. Germline V gives CDR1 SQVTM, CDR2 ANQGSEA. CDR3: CSVAGLPGGSNEKLFF. The CDR3 region has the DNA TGCAGCGTTGCGGGGTTACCAGGGGGTTCTAATGAAAAACTGTTTTTT.

The V call is TRBV5-1, the J call TRBJ1-1; D is ambiguous. Trimming took off 4 bases at V and 1 base at J, with 11 bases between the two ends. CDR3 length: 14 amino acids. The germline gives CDR1 SGHRS, CDR2 YFSETQ. The CDR3, as DNA: TGCGCCAGCAGCATCGGACGGGGGAACACTGAAGCTTTCTTT. Protein sequence: CASSIGRGNTEAFF.

The gene calls are TRBV6-1 and TRBJ2-6, with no clear D. Germline loops: CDR1 MNHNS, CDR2 SASEGT. With 8 bases removed from V and 0 bases from J, the gap between germline ends came to 5 bases. This CDR3 is built from 13 residues. CDR3 residues: CASGPSGANVLTF. The CDR3 nucleotides read TGTGCCAGCGGGCCCTCTGGGGCCAACGTCCTGACTTTC.

This clone occurred once. The V and J genes are TRBV5-7 and TRBJ1-4; 10 bases fit TRBD1. TRBV5-7 is an ORF, with its function uncertain. V was pared by 4 bases and J by 7 bases, with 10 bases of the junction left unmatched. The CDR3 spans 16 residues. CDR3 protein: CASSRELGTGVEKLFF. The CDR3, as DNA: TGTGCCAGCAGCCGTGAATTAGGGACAGGGGTTGAAAAACTGTTTTTT.

The gene calls are TRBV7-2 and TRBJ2-5; tentative D call: TRBD1 (6 bases). CDR3 length: 15 residues. The germline V gene encodes CDR1 SGHTA and CDR2 FQGNSA. Trimming removed 1 base at V and 2 bases at J, with 11 bases between. The CDR3 nucleotides read TGTGCCAGCAGCTTAGGGGACACCATGCAAGAGACCCAGTACTTC. Translated: CASSLGDTMQETQYF.

The chain couples TRBV11-2 to TRBJ1-5; D remains unclear. This CDR3 has 15 amino acids. Germline loops: CDR1 SGHAT, CDR2 FQNNGV. V shed 2 bases and J shed 4 bases, with 12 bases lying between them. CDR3 sequence reads: CASSLHLGENQPQHF. The CDR3 region has the DNA TGTGCCAGCAGCTTACACCTCGGGGAAAATCAGCCCCAGCATTTT.

The chain uses TRBV5-1 and TRBJ2-5; TRBD2 might be the D (8 bases). CDR1 and CDR2 (germline): SGHRS, YFSETQ. Trimming removed 4 bases at V and 1 base at J, with 14 bases between. The CDR3 runs 15 residues. DNA of the CDR3: TGCGCCAGCAGCACAGCGGGGGACAGCCAAGAGACCCAGTACTTC. It codes for CASSTAGDSQETQYF.

This sequence joins TRBV6-1 and TRBJ2-5; perhaps D is TRBD1 or TRBD2 (6 bases each). Germline CDR1 MNHNS, CDR2 SASEGT. The CDR3 runs to 14 residues. Trimming removed 2 bases from V and 9 bases from J, with 16 bases in between. The DNA for the CDR3 is TGTGCCAGCAGTGAACGGCGCCCTGGGGGGCCCCAGTACTTC. It is translated as CASSERRPGGPQYF.

The gene calls are TRBV2 and TRBJ2-3; 7 bases fit TRBD1. With 7 bases clipped from V and 0 bases from J, the junction kept 1 base outside the gene matches. Germline V gene data show CDR1 as SNHLY and CDR2 as FYNNEI. The CDR3 runs 13 residues. The chain's CDR3 is CASKQGSTDTQYF. The CDR3 nucleotides read TGTGCCAGCAAACAGGGGAGCACAGATACGCAGTATTTT.

This sequence joins TRBV7-9 and TRBJ1-2, with D tentatively TRBD1 (5 bases). Germline CDR1 SEHNR, CDR2 FQNEAQ (reference sequence). CDR3 size: 13 residues. CDR3 in DNA: TGTGATGTGGGACGTGGGAGCAACTATGGCTACACCTTC. It codes for CDVGRGSNYGYTF.

The table lists this clone with a count of one. The CDR3 DNA sequence: TGTGCCAGCAGCTTAGGGGGGGCCTCCTACAATGAGCAGTTCTTC. It is translated as CASSLGGASYNEQFF. V gene TRBV11-1 combines with J gene TRBJ2-1, with D tentatively TRBD1 or TRBD2 (6 bases each). The CDR3 consists of 15 residues. Germline V lookup: CDR1 SGHAT, CDR2 FQDESV (reference sequence). The V gene lost 1 base and the J gene lost 0 bases, with 7 bases spanning the gap.

The chain recombines TRBV19 with TRBJ2-7; 9 bases map to TRBD2. The V and J ends lost 7 bases and 2 bases, in that order; junction bases with no gene match: 18. Germline assignment: CDR1 LNHDA and CDR2 SQIVND (reference sequence). CDR3 length: 18 residues. The CDR3 loop reads CASTPTGTRLAAPYEQYF. The CDR3 DNA is TGTGCCAGTACTCCGACCGGGACAAGACTAGCGGCACCCTACGAGCAGTACTTC.

Of note for this clone: Other DNA sequences of this sample code for an identical CDR3. The chain couples TRBV5-1 to TRBJ2-1; a possible D gene is TRBD2 (7 bases). Trimming shortened V by 4 bases and J by 4 bases, and 15 bases separated the two germline ends. Per germline, CDR1 SGHRS and CDR2 YFSETQ. The CDR3 contains 15 residues. The CDR3 coding sequence is TGCGCCAGCAGCCCCGGACTAGGGGGATACAATGAGCAGTTCTTC. It yields the protein CASSPGLGGYNEQFF.